Listed below are T cell receptor beta chains from one sample, sequenced in a study of T cell responses to AZD1222 COVID-19 vaccine. TCRdb keeps only in-frame clones here, not all; method: immunoSEQ multiplex PCR. The table has 150,000 or so clones, about 91% seen once; the top ten hold approximately 4.7%. The source was peripheral blood, collected on day 0 of AZD1222 vaccination. These receptors were taken from an adult in good health. Both conserved end residues are part of each CDR3. D genes are given only for firm matches. Clone size is shown for a subset of rows, as once, few, many or a class of expanded clone.

abundance: NA; v_gene: TRBV5-1; j_gene: TRBJ1-2; d_gene: NA; CDR3aa: CASSPIGRGLEGYTF; CDR3nt: TGCGCCAGCAGCCCTATAGGCAGGGGTTTAGAAGGCTACACCTTC
abundance: NA; v_gene: TRBV30; j_gene: TRBJ1-2; d_gene: NA; CDR3aa: CAWTRAGSYGYTF; CDR3nt: TGTGCCTGGACACGGGCAGGGAGCTATGGCTACACCTTC
abundance: NA; v_gene: TRBV19; j_gene: TRBJ1-1; d_gene: NA; CDR3aa: CASTPRGNTEAFF; CDR3nt: TGTGCCAGTACCCCTCGGGGGAACACTGAAGCTTTCTTT
abundance: once; v_gene: TRBV12-3/TRBV12-4; j_gene: TRBJ2-4; d_gene: TRBD2; CDR3aa: CASSFRREGPHF; CDR3nt: TGTGCCAGCAGTTTTAGGCGGGAGGGCCCTCACTTC
abundance: NA; v_gene: TRBV6-5; j_gene: TRBJ2-7; d_gene: NA; CDR3aa: CASSYDPAGRREQYF; CDR3nt: TGTGCCAGCAGTTACGACCCAGCGGGCAGGAGGGAGCAGTACTTC
abundance: NA; v_gene: TRBV28; j_gene: TRBJ1-2; d_gene: NA; CDR3aa: CASSGRGIPLYGYTF; CDR3nt: TGTGCCAGCAGTGGCAGAGGTATCCCCCTCTATGGCTACACCTTC
abundance: NA; v_gene: TRBV3-1/TRBV3-2; j_gene: TRBJ1-5; d_gene: NA; CDR3aa: CASSQGSDNSNQPQHF; CDR3nt: TGTGCCAGCAGCCAAGGCTCGGACAATAGCAATCAGCCCCAGCATTTT
abundance: NA; v_gene: TRBV3-1/TRBV3-2; j_gene: TRBJ1-2; d_gene: NA; CDR3aa: CASSQGYGFHGYTF; CDR3nt: TGTGCCAGCAGCCAAGGTTACGGGTTCCATGGCTACACCTTC
abundance: NA; v_gene: TRBV7-9; j_gene: TRBJ2-5; d_gene: NA; CDR3aa: CASSSGETQYF; CDR3nt: TGTGCCAGCAGCTCGGGGGAGACCCAGTACTTC
abundance: NA; v_gene: TRBV18; j_gene: TRBJ1-1; d_gene: NA; CDR3aa: CASSPPARMRGAFF; CDR3nt: TGTGCCAGCTCACCACCTGCAAGGATGCGGGGAGCTTTCTTT
abundance: NA; v_gene: TRBV7-9; j_gene: TRBJ2-2; d_gene: NA; CDR3aa: CASSFSGLLNTGELFF; CDR3nt: TGTGCCAGCAGCTTTTCCGGGCTGTTGAACACCGGGGAGCTGTTTTTT